The clone carrying this TCR beta chain came up a few times. Antigen unknown. TCRdb re-called the 5' RACE reads through MiXCR, storing one row per CDR3 protein. Seen here are about 340,000 distinct CDR3 sequences, about 12% observed once, and the top ten hold 3% to 4%. The record originates from a study of T cells after yellow fever vaccination. Background on the study: Preparation of fractions with low cell numbers was performed using SMART-Seq v4 Ultra Low Input.

Study-level findings and limits: Reappearance after the booster was seen for most primary-vaccination clones, at 95% to 96% CD4 and 85% to 90% CD8.

This TCR derives from a man aged 18-30 years who received the YFV17D yellow fever vaccine. The sample here was CD4+ T cells sorted from PBMCs, taken 15 days after the yellow fever booster vaccination.

This CDR3 reads CASSLGQATDTQYF. The CDR3 DNA sequence: TGTGCCAGCAGTTTGGGACAGGCCACAGATACGCAGTATTTT. This chain uses TRBV28 with TRBJ2-3; 8 positions match TRBD1. The length of the CDR3 is 14 residues. Germline assignment: CDR1 MDHEN and CDR2 SYDVKM. J lost 2 bases, V lost 3 bases, and 1 base had no gene match.